The 8 T cell receptor beta chains in this list originate from one sample, sequenced in a study of neoadjuvant anti-PD-1 for oral cavity cancer. Produced via immunoSEQ multiplex PCR; TCRdb's table is partial and in-frame only. There are under 2,500 clones in the sample; roughly three fifths occur only once, and approximately 16% lies in the top ten. Specified time point: after neoadjuvant nivolumab, at surgical resection. Here the sequenced sample was tumor tissue, taken after nivolumab (anti-PD-1) treatment. These receptor sequences come from a person aged 40 to 85 with oral cavity squamous cell carcinoma.

This clone was detected a few times. The genes are TRBV28 and TRBJ2-1; 11 nucleotides line up with TRBD2. V dropped 5 bases and J dropped 8; count of bases not matched to a gene: 8. The length of the CDR3 is 15 residues. Germline CDR1 reads MDHEN; CDR2 reads SYDVKM. The CDR3 protein is CASSAPSGRLDEQFF. The DNA for the CDR3 is TGTGCCAGCAGTGCGCCTAGCGGGAGGTTAGATGAGCAGTTCTTC.

This clone has more than one count but fewer than ten. The chain employs TRBV11-2 and TRBJ2-7; D possibly corresponds to TRBD1 (6 bases). The CDR3 length is 13 residues. V lost 5 bases and J lost 6, with 14 bases in between. Per germline, CDR1 SGHAT and CDR2 FQNNGV. CDR3 nucleotide sequence: TGTGCCAGCAGCGTATTACAGGGCTCCGAGCAGTACTTC. Encoded protein: CASSVLQGSEQYF.

The chain is built from TRBV30 and TRBJ2-3; a possible D gene is TRBD2 (6 bases). Germline V CDR1 and CDR2: GTSNPN, SVGIG (reference sequence). Trimming pared 0 bases from V and 5 bases from J, leaving 21 bases between. This CDR3 region has 17 residues. The CDR3 here is CAWSVNGRAGGGDTQYF. DNA for the CDR3: TGTGCCTGGAGTGTAAACGGGAGAGCTGGGGGTGGAGATACGCAGTATTTT.

The chain is built from TRBV20-1 and TRBJ2-5, with D uncertain. The CDR3 covers 11 residues. The V end lost 3 bases, the J end lost 7 bases, and 9 bases lay between the germline ends. Germline values: CDR1 DFQATT, CDR2 SNEGSKA (reference sequence). The CDR3 bases are TGCAGTGCTAGGGCCATTCGGACCCAGTACTTC. Translated: CSARAIRTQYF.

V is TRBV10-3 and J is TRBJ2-3; no reliable D call. The length of the CDR3 is 13 residues. Germline CDR1 and CDR2: ENHRY and SYGVKD. Deletions cut 6 bases from V and 0 bases from J, with 7 bases between. In DNA form, the CDR3 reads TGTGCCATCAGCCTAGAAAGCACAGATACGCAGTATTTT. Encoded protein: CAISLESTDTQYF.

This CDR3 is CASQRWAGVPDTQYF. The CDR3 bases are TGTGCCAGTCAAAGGTGGGCGGGAGTACCAGATACGCAGTATTTT. V is TRBV19 and J is TRBJ2-3; TRBD2 aligns across 7 bases. In germline, CDR1 is LNHDA, CDR2 SQIVND (reference sequence). Losses at the gene ends were 8 bases for V and 4 bases for J; bases not matched to a gene: 12. The CDR3 sequence is 15 residues long.

The genes are TRBV21-1 and TRBJ2-1. TRBV21-1 is an annotated pseudogene. The CDR3 covers 13 residues. CDR3: CASSKPVDNEQFF. CDR3 nucleotide sequence: TGTGCCAGCAGCAAACCAGTAGACAATGAGCAGTTCTTC.

The chain combines TRBV4-2 with TRBJ2-2; a possible D gene is TRBD2 (6 bases). V dropped 4 bases and J dropped 4 bases, with 13 bases sitting between them. CDR1 LGHNA and CDR2 YNFKEQ come from the germline V gene. The CDR3 has 15 residues. The CDR3 loop is CASSPSGVPTGELFF. The CDR3 DNA reads as TGTGCCAGCAGCCCATCGGGAGTTCCCACCGGGGAGCTGTTTTTT.